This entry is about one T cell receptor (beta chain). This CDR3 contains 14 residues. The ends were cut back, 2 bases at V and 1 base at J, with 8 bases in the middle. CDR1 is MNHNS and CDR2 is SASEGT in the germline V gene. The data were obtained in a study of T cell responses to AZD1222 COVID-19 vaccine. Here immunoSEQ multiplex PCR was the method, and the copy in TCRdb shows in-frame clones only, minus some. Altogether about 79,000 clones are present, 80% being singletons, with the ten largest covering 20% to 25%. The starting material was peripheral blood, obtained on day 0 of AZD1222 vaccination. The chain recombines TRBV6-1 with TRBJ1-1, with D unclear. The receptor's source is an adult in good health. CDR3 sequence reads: CASSELRGNTEAFF. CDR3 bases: TGTGCCAGCAGTGAACTCCGGGGGAACACTGAAGCTTTCTTT.